This TCR beta chain was recovered during a study of blood T cells in healthy people across ages. V was cut by 4 bases and J by 0 bases, with 13 bases left in between. The CDR3 length is 15 residues. Germline V lookup: CDR1 SGDLS, CDR2 YYNGEE. A second PCR of 7 to 11 cycles used a sample-barcoded 5' primer and a J-beta primer mix. TCRdb used MiXCR to reprocess the 5' RACE reads, holding one entry per CDR3 protein. The profile shows about 1,800,000 distinct CDR3 sequences, roughly 27% of them singletons. This clonotype has ten or more counts. This sequence originates from a woman in her 30s in good health. The chain is built from TRBV9 and TRBJ1-2; possibly TRBD1 for D (5 bases). Sample: blood. The CDR3 region is CASSPGQNTNYGYTF. CDR3 in DNA: TGTGCCAGCAGCCCGGGGCAGAACACTAACTATGGCTACACCTTC. The full variable domain, in which reference TRBV9 and TRBJ1-2 provide the parts outside the CDR3, is DSGVTQTPKHLITATGQRVTLRCSPRSGDLSVYWYQQSLDQGLQFLIQYYNGEERAKGNILERFSAQQFPDLHSELNLSSLELGDSALYFCASSPGQNTNYGYTFGSGTRLTVV.